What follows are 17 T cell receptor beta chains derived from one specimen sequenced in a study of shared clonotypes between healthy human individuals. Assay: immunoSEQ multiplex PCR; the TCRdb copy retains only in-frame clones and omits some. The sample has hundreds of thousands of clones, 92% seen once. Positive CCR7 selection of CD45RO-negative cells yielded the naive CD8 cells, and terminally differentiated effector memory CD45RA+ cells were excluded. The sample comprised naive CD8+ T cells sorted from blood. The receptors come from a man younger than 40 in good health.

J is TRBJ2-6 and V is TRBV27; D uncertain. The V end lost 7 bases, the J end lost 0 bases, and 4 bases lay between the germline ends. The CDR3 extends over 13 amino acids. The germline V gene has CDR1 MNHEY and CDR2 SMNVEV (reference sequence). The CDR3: CASTPSGANVLTF. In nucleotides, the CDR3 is TGTGCCAGCACCCCCTCTGGGGCCAACGTCCTGACTTTC.

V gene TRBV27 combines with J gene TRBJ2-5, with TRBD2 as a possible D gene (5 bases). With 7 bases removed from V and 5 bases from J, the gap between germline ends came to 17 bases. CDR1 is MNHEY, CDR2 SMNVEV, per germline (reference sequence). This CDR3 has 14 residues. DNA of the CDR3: TGTGCCAGCATGAGGGAAGGGTCTTTTGAGACCCAGTACTTC. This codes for CASMREGSFETQYF.

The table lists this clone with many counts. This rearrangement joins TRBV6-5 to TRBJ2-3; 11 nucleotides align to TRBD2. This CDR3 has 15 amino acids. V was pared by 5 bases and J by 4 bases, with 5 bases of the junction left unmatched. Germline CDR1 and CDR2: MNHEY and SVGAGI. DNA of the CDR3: TGTGCCAGCAGTACCATAGCGGGAGGGCCAGATACGCAGTATTTT. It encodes CASSTIAGGPDTQYF.

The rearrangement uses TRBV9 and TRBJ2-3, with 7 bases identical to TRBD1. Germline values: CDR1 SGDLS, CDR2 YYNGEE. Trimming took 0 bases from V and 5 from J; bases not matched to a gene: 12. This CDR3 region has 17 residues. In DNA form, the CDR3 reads TGTGCCAGCAGCGTAGCGGAGACAGGGAATCGTGGAGATACGCAGTATTTT. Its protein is CASSVAETGNRGDTQYF.

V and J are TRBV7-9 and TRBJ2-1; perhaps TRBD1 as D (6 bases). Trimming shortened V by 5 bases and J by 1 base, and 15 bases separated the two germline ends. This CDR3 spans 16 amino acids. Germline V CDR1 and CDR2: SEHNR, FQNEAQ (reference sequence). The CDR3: CASSPTGSRSYNEQFF. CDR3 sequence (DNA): TGTGCCAGCAGCCCTACAGGGTCTCGGTCCTACAATGAGCAGTTCTTC.

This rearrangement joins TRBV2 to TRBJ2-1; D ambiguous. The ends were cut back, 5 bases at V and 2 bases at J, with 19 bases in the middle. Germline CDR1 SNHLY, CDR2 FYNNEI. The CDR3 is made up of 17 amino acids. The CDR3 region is CASSKPTPSNPYNEQFF. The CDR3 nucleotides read TGTGCCAGCAGTAAACCGACACCTTCCAACCCCTACAATGAGCAGTTCTTC. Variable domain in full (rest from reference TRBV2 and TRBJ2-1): EPEVTQTPSHQVTQMGQEVILRCVPISNHLYFYWYRQILGQKVEFLVSFYNNEISEKSEIFDDQFSVERPDGSNFTLKIRSTKLEDSAMYFCASSKPTPSNPYNEQFFGPGTRLTVL.

CDR3: CAISEYQGSNQPQHF. CDR3 in DNA: TGTGCCATCAGTGAGTACCAGGGGAGCAATCAGCCCCAGCATTTT. The rearrangement joins TRBV10-3 to TRBJ1-5, with D possibly being TRBD1 (6 bases). V was cut by 1 base and J by 1 base, with 8 bases left in between. Germline CDR1 ENHRY, CDR2 SYGVKD. The CDR3 runs 15 residues.

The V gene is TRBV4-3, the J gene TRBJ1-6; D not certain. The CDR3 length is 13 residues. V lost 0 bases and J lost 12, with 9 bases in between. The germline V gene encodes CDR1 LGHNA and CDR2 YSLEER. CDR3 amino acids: CASSQEYARPLHF. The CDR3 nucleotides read TGCGCCAGCAGCCAAGAATACGCGCGACCCCTCCACTTT.

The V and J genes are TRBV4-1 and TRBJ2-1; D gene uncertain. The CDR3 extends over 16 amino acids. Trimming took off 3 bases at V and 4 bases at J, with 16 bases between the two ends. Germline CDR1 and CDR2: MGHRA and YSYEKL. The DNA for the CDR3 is TGCGCCAGCAGCCAGAGGCTTGCGTCGGAGTACAATGAGCAGTTCTTC. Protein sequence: CASSQRLASEYNEQFF.

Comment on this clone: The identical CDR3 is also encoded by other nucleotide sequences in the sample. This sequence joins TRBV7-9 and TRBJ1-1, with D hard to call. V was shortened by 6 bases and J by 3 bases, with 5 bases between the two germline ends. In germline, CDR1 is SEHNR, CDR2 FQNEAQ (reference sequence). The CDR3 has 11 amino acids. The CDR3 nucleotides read TGTGCCAGCAGGGGAGACACTGAAGCTTTCTTT. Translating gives CASRGDTEAFF.

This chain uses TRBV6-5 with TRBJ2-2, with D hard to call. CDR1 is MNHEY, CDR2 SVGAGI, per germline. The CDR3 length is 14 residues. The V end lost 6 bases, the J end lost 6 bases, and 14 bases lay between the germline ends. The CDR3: CASSSTLGAGELFF. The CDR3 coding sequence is TGTGCCAGCAGCTCCACCCTGGGCGCCGGGGAGCTGTTTTTT.

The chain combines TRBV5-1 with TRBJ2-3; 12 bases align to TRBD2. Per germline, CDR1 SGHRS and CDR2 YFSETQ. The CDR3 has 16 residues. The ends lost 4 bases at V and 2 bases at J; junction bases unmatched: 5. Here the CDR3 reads CASSDGLAGLTDTQYF. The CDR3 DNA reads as TGCGCCAGCAGCGATGGACTAGCGGGGCTCACAGATACGCAGTATTTT.

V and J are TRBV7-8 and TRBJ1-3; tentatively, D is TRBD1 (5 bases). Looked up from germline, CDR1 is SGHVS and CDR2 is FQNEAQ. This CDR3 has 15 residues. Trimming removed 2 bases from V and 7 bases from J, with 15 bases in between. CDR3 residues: CASSLTGLGGNTIYF. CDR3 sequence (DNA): TGTGCCAGCAGCTTAACGGGGCTCGGAGGGAACACCATATATTTT.

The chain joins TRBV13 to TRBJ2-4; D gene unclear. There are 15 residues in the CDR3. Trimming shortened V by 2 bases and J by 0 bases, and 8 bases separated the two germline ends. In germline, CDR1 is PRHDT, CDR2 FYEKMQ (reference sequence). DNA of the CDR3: TGTGCCAGCAGCTTATCATCGATAGCCAAAAACATTCAGTACTTC. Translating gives CASSLSSIAKNIQYF.

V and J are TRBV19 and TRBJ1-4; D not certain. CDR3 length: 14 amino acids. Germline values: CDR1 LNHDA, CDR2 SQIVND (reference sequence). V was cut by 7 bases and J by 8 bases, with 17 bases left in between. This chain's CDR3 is CASTSGFRLEKLFF. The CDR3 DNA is TGTGCCAGTACCTCGGGCTTCCGCTTGGAAAAACTGTTTTTT.

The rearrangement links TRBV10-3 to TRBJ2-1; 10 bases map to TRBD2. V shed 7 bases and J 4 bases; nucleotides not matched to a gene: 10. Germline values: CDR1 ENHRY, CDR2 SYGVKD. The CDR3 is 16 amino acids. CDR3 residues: CAIKASGRGFYNEQFF. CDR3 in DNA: TGTGCCATCAAGGCTAGCGGGAGAGGGTTTTACAATGAGCAGTTCTTC.

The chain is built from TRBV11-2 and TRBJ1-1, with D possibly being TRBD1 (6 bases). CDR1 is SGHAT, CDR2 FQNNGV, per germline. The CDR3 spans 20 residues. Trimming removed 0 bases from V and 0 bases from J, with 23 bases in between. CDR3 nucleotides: TGTGCCAGCAGCTTAGAGGAGGCGGGGGCGATCGATTTTTTGAACACTGAAGCTTTCTTT. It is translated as CASSLEEAGAIDFLNTEAFF.